This T cell receptor beta chain was captured in a study of T cells in Graves' hyperthyroidism and ophthalmopathy. Findings of the study overall: Ophthalmopathy was model-predicted a median roughly 6.5 months pre-onset.

Per germline, CDR1 MDHEN and CDR2 SYDVKM. CDR3 size: 12 residues. V was cut by 5 bases and J by 7 bases, with 12 bases left in between. Amplified TCR beta CDR3 regions derived from RNA transcripts. The HTBI primer set served for first-round RT-PCR of the TCR CDR3. MiXCR was run by TCRdb on the multiplex PCR reads, yielding one entry per CDR3 protein. The sample has almost 600,000 distinct CDR3 sequences; over 11% are singletons. Reasons for excluding patients were uncontrolled infection, other autoimmune disease, pregnancy or lactation. This clonotype was seen at least ten times. What it binds is unknown.

Sequencing was done on a sample of blood. The chain joins TRBV28 to TRBJ2-7; D is ambiguous. The sequence derives from a woman between 25 and 40 years old with Graves' hyperthyroidism that later progressed to Graves' ophthalmopathy. CDR3 in amino acids: CASSIIPLEQYF. Written as DNA, the CDR3 is TGTGCCAGCAGTATAATCCCTTTAGAGCAGTACTTC.